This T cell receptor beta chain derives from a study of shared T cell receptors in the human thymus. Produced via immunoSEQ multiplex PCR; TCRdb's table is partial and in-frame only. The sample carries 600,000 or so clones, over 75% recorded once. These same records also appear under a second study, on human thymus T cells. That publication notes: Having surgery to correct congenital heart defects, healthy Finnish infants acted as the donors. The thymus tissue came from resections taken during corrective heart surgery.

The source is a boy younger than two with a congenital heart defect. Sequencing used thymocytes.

CDR3 DNA: TGTGCCAGCAGTGAAGGGAGGACCTCCTACGAGCAGTACTTC. This sequence encodes CASSEGRTSYEQYF. J is TRBJ2-7 and V is TRBV6-1; D possibly corresponds to TRBD2 (5 bases). Trimming left V 1 base short and J 0 bases short, with 7 bases between. CDR3 length: 14 amino acids. The germline V gene encodes CDR1 MNHNS and CDR2 SASEGT.